This entry lists 31 T cell receptor beta chains sequenced from one sample in a study of OX40 agonist ivuxolimab in advanced cancers. Data came from immunoSEQ multiplex PCR; TCRdb stores just in-frame clones and leaves some out. The data show about 61,000 clones, 80% to 90% seen once. Sample: CD4+ or CD8+ T cells sorted from blood, taken in a trial of the OX40 agonist ivuxolimab. Receptors were obtained from an adult with an advanced solid tumor such as melanoma, head and neck, liver or kidney cancer.

This clone turned up a few times. V usage is TRBV28 and J usage is TRBJ2-5; 9 bases are shared with TRBD2. Germline V gene data show CDR1 as MDHEN and CDR2 as SYDVKM. Trimming cost V 2 bases and J 6 bases; bases outside gene matches: 7. CDR3 length equals 15 residues. The CDR3 region is CASSLGVAGVKTQYF. Here the CDR3 DNA reads TGTGCCAGCAGTTTAGGGGTAGCGGGAGTCAAGACCCAGTACTTC.

This chain connects TRBV7-2 to TRBJ2-1; 8 positions agree with TRBD2. CDR1 is SGHTA, CDR2 FQGNSA, per germline. The CDR3 totals 19 residues. The V and J ends lost 3 bases and 8 bases, in that order; junction bases with no gene match: 21. The CDR3, as DNA: TGTGCCAGCAGCTTTAGGATAGAGTCTTGGGCGGGGGGAGACGATGAGCAGTTCTTC. This translates into CASSFRIESWAGGDDEQFF.

This chain uses TRBV28 with TRBJ2-7; 10 nucleotides align to TRBD2. The CDR3 length is 15 residues. Looked up from germline, CDR1 is MDHEN and CDR2 is SYDVKM. With V trimmed by 8 bases and J by 2 bases, 9 bases remained unmatched. The CDR3 DNA is TGTGCCAGCCGAACCGCTAGCGGGGGAACCTACGAGCAGTACTTC. Translating gives CASRTASGGTYEQYF.

This sequence joins TRBV4-2 and TRBJ2-1; D unresolved. The ends were cut back, 1 base at V and 8 bases at J, with 15 bases in the middle. CDR1 and CDR2 (germline): LGHNA, YNFKEQ. CDR3 size: 15 residues. Here the CDR3 reads CASSQVDGHGDEQFF. CDR3 in DNA: TGTGCCAGCAGCCAAGTCGACGGCCACGGCGATGAGCAGTTCTTC.

The CDR3 loop is CASSLDASYEQYF. The CDR3 DNA reads as TGCGCCAGCAGCTTGGACGCCTCCTACGAGCAGTACTTC. This chain links TRBV5-1 with TRBJ2-5; D gene ambiguous. The J call is uncertain, as TRBJ2-7 better fits the DNA end. Per germline, CDR1 SGHRS and CDR2 YFSETQ. This CDR3 is 13 amino acids long.

This chain links TRBV27 with TRBJ2-7; D unresolved. CDR3 length: 12 residues. Per the germline V gene, CDR1 is MNHEY and CDR2 is SMNVEV (reference sequence). Trimming left V 5 bases short and J 9 bases short, with 14 bases between. The CDR3 reads CASSPGPSGQYF. In DNA form, the CDR3 reads TGTGCCAGCAGTCCCGGCCCCTCCGGGCAGTACTTC.

The chain joins TRBV5-8 to TRBJ2-5, with unresolved D. Germline lookup yields CDR1 SGHTS and CDR2 YDEGEE. Trimming stripped 4 bases from V and 0 bases from J, with 4 bases between. The CDR3 is made up of 12 amino acids. This CDR3 reads CASSPYQETQYF. CDR3 bases: TGTGCCAGCAGCCCGTACCAAGAGACCCAGTACTTC. The full variable domain, rest sourced from reference TRBV5-8 and TRBJ2-5, is EAGVTQSPTHLIKTRGQQATLRCSPISGHTSVYWYQQALGLGLQFLLWYDEGEERNRGNFPPRFSGRQFPNYSSELNVNALELEDSALYLCASSPYQETQYFGPGTRLLVL.

This chain links TRBV28 with TRBJ1-2; D not certain. Germline CDR1 is MDHEN and CDR2 is SYDVKM. This CDR3 has 13 amino acids. V was shortened by 10 bases and J by 4 bases, with 16 bases between the two germline ends. CDR3 protein: CATLSGSIYGYTF. DNA of the CDR3: TGTGCCACCCTGTCCGGTAGTATCTATGGCTACACCTTC.

The chain combines TRBV7-6 with TRBJ1-4, with 8 bases aligning to TRBD1. The CDR3 is 15 amino acids. Trimming took 2 bases from V and 5 from J; bases not matched to a gene: 4. Germline CDR1 reads SGHVS; CDR2 reads FNYEAQ. CDR3 protein: CASSLSRTGNEKLFF. CDR3 nucleotide sequence: TGTGCCAGCAGCTTAAGTAGGACAGGGAATGAAAAACTGTTTTTT.

This chain connects TRBV14 to TRBJ2-1; possibly TRBD2 for D (6 bases). The V gene lost 3 bases and the J gene lost 7 bases, with 19 bases spanning the gap. In germline, CDR1 is SGHDN, CDR2 FVKESK. This CDR3 is 16 amino acids long. CDR3 protein: CASSHRLGLALNEQFF. CDR3 bases: TGTGCCAGCAGCCACCGGCTGGGCCTAGCGCTGAATGAGCAGTTCTTC.

The chain is built from TRBV4-2 and TRBJ2-2; 9 nucleotides agree with TRBD1. Germline V gene lookup returns CDR1 LGHNA and CDR2 YNFKEQ. The J segment lost 7 bases and the V segment lost 0 bases, leaving 3 bases of the junction unmatched. The CDR3 covers 15 residues. The CDR3 sequence is CASSQEGQGGGELFF. Written as DNA, the CDR3 is TGTGCCAGCAGCCAAGAGGGACAGGGTGGCGGGGAGCTGTTTTTT.

This clone was counted once. The CDR3 reads CASSRGRALEGYTF. The CDR3 region has the DNA TGTGCCAGCAGCCGGGGCAGGGCCCTCGAGGGCTACACCTTC. The gene calls are TRBV5-5 and TRBJ1-2; a weak D match, TRBD1 (5 bases). Germline-derived CDR1 and CDR2 are SGHKS and YYEKEE (reference sequence). The CDR3 runs to 14 residues. Trimming cost V 4 bases and J 8 bases, with 18 bases left between them. Variable domain in full (rest from reference TRBV5-5 and TRBJ1-2): DAGVTQSPTHLIKTRGQQVTLRCSPISGHKSVSWYQQVLGQGPQFIFQYYEKEERGRGNFPDRFSARQFPNYSSELNVNALLLGDSALYLCASSRGRALEGYTFGSGTRLTVV.

This chain's CDR3 is CASSLAQLRGNYEQYF. In DNA form, the CDR3 reads TGTGCCAGCAGCTTAGCCCAGTTGAGGGGTAACTACGAGCAGTACTTC. The chain combines TRBV7-2 with TRBJ2-7; possibly TRBD1 or TRBD2 for D (5 bases each). V gave up 0 bases and J gave up 3 bases, with 15 bases separating them. This CDR3 region has 16 residues. Germline V lookup: CDR1 SGHTA, CDR2 FQGNSA.

The chain links TRBV4-3 to TRBJ2-7; D is ambiguous. The CDR3 is 18 residues long. Trimming removed 2 bases from V and 0 bases from J, with 20 bases in between. The germline CDR1 and CDR2 sequences are LGHNA and YSLEER. The CDR3 region is CASSQHYPDTANSYEQYF. The CDR3 bases are TGCGCCAGCAGCCAACACTACCCCGACACAGCCAACTCCTACGAGCAGTACTTC.

The rearrangement uses TRBV28 and TRBJ1-6; no clear D. Between the trimmed V and J ends, which lost 2 bases and 8 bases, there was a span of 10 bases. In germline, CDR1 is MDHEN, CDR2 SYDVKM. The CDR3 has 14 residues. The CDR3 coding sequence is TGTGCCAGCAGTTTAAGCCCTGACTATTCACCCCTCCACTTT. Residues: CASSLSPDYSPLHF. The full variable domain, rest sourced from reference TRBV28 and TRBJ1-6, is DVKVTQSSRYLVKRTGEKVFLECVQDMDHENMFWYRQDPGLGLRLIYFSYDVKMKEKGDIPEGYSVSREKKERFSLILESASTNQTSMYLCASSLSPDYSPLHFGNGTRLTVT.

This clone was picked up a small number of times. This chain uses TRBV5-1 with TRBJ2-1; 14 nucleotides line up with TRBD2. Looked up from germline, CDR1 is SGHRS and CDR2 is YFSETQ. After removal of 4 bases from V and 9 bases from J, the junction contained 6 bases not matched to a gene. The CDR3 covers 15 residues. The CDR3 DNA reads as TGCGCCAGCAGCGAGACTAGCGGGAGGGTCGGTGAGCAGTTCTTC. Protein sequence: CASSETSGRVGEQFF.

The chain is built from TRBV7-3 and TRBJ2-3; 7 bases align to TRBD1. The CDR3 sequence is 13 residues long. The germline CDR1 and CDR2 sequences are SGHTA and FQGTGA. J was trimmed by 4 bases and V by 3 bases; bases with no gene match: 1. The CDR3 sequence: CASSFQGADTQYF. The CDR3 nucleotides are TGTGCCAGCAGCTTTCAGGGGGCAGATACGCAGTATTTT.

The chain joins TRBV5-1 to TRBJ2-5; no firm D call. Germline CDR1 is SGHRS and CDR2 is YFSETQ. The CDR3 has 14 amino acids. Trimming pared 0 bases from V and 4 bases from J, leaving 10 bases between. The CDR3 DNA is TGCGCCAGCAGCTTGGCCCCGGGTAGAGAGACCCAGTACTTC. It specifies CASSLAPGRETQYF.

The chain combines TRBV4-3 with TRBJ2-1; no firm D call. Trimming cost V 4 bases and J 6 bases, with 10 bases left between them. CDR3 length: 13 amino acids. Germline lookup yields CDR1 LGHNA and CDR2 YSLEER. CDR3 coding DNA: TGCGCCAGCAGCCTCCACGGCCTCAATGAGCAGTTCTTC. Its protein product is CASSLHGLNEQFF.

V gene TRBV9 combines with J gene TRBJ2-7; D is perhaps TRBD2 (6 bases). The ends were cut back, 5 bases at V and 7 bases at J, with 19 bases in the middle. Germline CDR1 reads SGDLS; CDR2 reads YYNGEE. The CDR3 runs 14 residues. The CDR3 sequence is CASSASGAPGEQYF. The CDR3 DNA reads TGTGCCAGCAGTGCTTCGGGAGCCCCGGGGGAGCAGTACTTC. Based on the CDR3 plus reference TRBV9 and TRBJ2-7, the full variable domain is DSGVTQTPKHLITATGQRVTLRCSPRSGDLSVYWYQQSLDQGLQFLIQYYNGEERAKGNILERFSAQQFPDLHSELNLSSLELGDSALYFCASSASGAPGEQYFGPGTRLTVT.

The chain recombines TRBV6-1 with TRBJ1-1, with D uncertain. Germline assignment: CDR1 MNHNS and CDR2 SASEGT. Trimming left V 4 bases short and J 4 bases short, with 13 bases between. There are 14 residues in the CDR3. This chain's CDR3 is CASSVFPGGTEAFF. CDR3 bases: TGTGCCAGCAGTGTATTCCCAGGTGGCACTGAAGCTTTCTTT.

A note on this clone: Other DNA sequences from this sample encode an identical CDR3 as well. CDR3 sequence: CATSRDGQAYEKLFF. The CDR3 DNA reads TGTGCCACCAGCAGGGACGGGCAGGCGTATGAAAAACTGTTTTTT. V and J are TRBV15 and TRBJ1-4; D is unclear. V was clipped by 3 bases and J by 6 bases, with 14 bases between them. The CDR3 is made up of 15 amino acids. Germline V gene sequence: CDR1 LNHNV, CDR2 YYDKDF (reference sequence).

The chain couples TRBV7-2 to TRBJ2-7; TRBD1 might be the D (7 bases). CDR3 length: 15 amino acids. Germline V gene data show CDR1 as SGHTA and CDR2 as FQGNSA. Trimming stripped 3 bases from V and 2 bases from J, with 14 bases between. CDR3 DNA sequence: TGTGCCAGCAGCTTTGGAGGGGGCAGGGCCTACGAGCAGTACTTC. It encodes CASSFGGGRAYEQYF. Drawing the rest from reference TRBV7-2 and TRBJ2-7, the complete variable domain is GAGVSQSPSNKVTEKGKDVELRCDPISGHTALYWYRQSLGQGLEFLIYFQGNSAPDKSGLPSDRFSAERTGGSVSTLTIQRTQQEDSAVYLCASSFGGGRAYEQYFGPGTRLTVT.

The chain has TRBV5-6 and TRBJ1-5; possible D gene TRBD1, 5 bases. The germline CDR1 and CDR2 sequences are SGHDT and YYEEEE. V dropped 2 bases and J dropped 5 bases, with 14 bases sitting between them. The CDR3 sequence is 15 residues long. CDR3 nucleotides: TGTGCCAGCAGCTTCCACAGGATGGGAGATCAGCCCCAGCATTTT. It is translated as CASSFHRMGDQPQHF. The whole variable domain, filled in from reference TRBV5-6 and TRBJ1-5, reads DAGVTQSPTHLIKTRGQQVTLRCSPKSGHDTVSWYQQALGQGPQFIFQYYEEEERQRGNFPDRFSGHQFPNYSSELNVNALLLGDSALYLCASSFHRMGDQPQHFGDGTRLSIL.

This clone showed up just once. The chain combines TRBV4-3 with TRBJ2-1; TRBD2 aligns across 10 bases. The V segment lost 0 bases and the J segment 4 bases; nucleotides outside the gene matches: 3. The CDR3 length is 16 residues. Germline V lookup: CDR1 LGHNA, CDR2 YSLEER. The CDR3 is CASSQEPAGGYNEQFF. The CDR3 nucleotides read TGCGCCAGCAGCCAAGAGCCAGCGGGAGGGTACAATGAGCAGTTCTTC.

The genes are TRBV6-5 and TRBJ1-4, with 8 bases fitting TRBD1. The CDR3 length is 15 residues. Germline CDR1 reads MNHEY; CDR2 reads SVGAGI. Unmatched junction bases numbered 11, after V lost 6 bases and J lost 8 bases. CDR3 sequence (DNA): TGTGCCAGCAGAAACCAGGGGGCGCACGGGGAAAAACTGTTTTTT. Protein: CASRNQGAHGEKLFF.

This chain uses TRBV19 with TRBJ1-3, with 7 bases identical to TRBD1. The germline CDR1 and CDR2 sequences are LNHDA and SQIVND (reference sequence). V shed 6 bases and J 0 bases; nucleotides not matched to a gene: 5. The CDR3 covers 15 residues. For the CDR3, the DNA is TGTGCCAGTAGCCCTCGGGACAGCTCTGGAAACACCATATATTTT. Amino acids: CASSPRDSSGNTIYF.

In this sample, this clone turned up once. The gene calls are TRBV10-3 and TRBJ1-4, with D possibly being TRBD1 (5 bases). CDR3 length: 16 residues. Germline-derived CDR1 and CDR2 are ENHRY and SYGVKD. Trimming shortened V by 5 bases and J by 0 bases, and 13 bases separated the two germline ends. The chain's CDR3 is CAISPGTAATNEKLFF. DNA for the CDR3: TGTGCCATCAGTCCCGGGACCGCTGCAACTAATGAAAAACTGTTTTTT.

V usage is TRBV10-3 and J usage is TRBJ2-1, with TRBD2 identical over 10 bases. V lost 10 bases, J lost 7 bases, and 10 bases stayed unmatched. This CDR3 spans 14 amino acids. The germline CDR1 and CDR2 sequences are ENHRY and SYGVKD. Written as DNA, the CDR3 is TGTGCCACCTGGGTTCCTAGCGGGGGAAATGAGCAGTTCTTC. Its translation: CATWVPSGGNEQFF.

The chain combines TRBV19 with TRBJ2-2; D is ambiguous. The CDR3 contains 15 residues. Germline CDR1 reads LNHDA; CDR2 reads SQIVND (reference sequence). The V and J ends lost 7 bases and 4 bases respectively, with 16 bases between them. The CDR3 coding sequence is TGTGCCAGTACAGAGGACCCGGCGGCCACCGGGGAGCTGTTTTTT. This gives the protein CASTEDPAATGELFF. The full variable domain, in which reference TRBV19 and TRBJ2-2 provide the parts outside the CDR3, is DGGITQSPKYLFRKEGQNVTLSCEQNLNHDAMYWYRQDPGQGLRLIYYSQIVNDFQKGDIAEGYSVSREKKESFPLTVTSAQKNPTAFYLCASTEDPAATGELFFGEGSRLTVL.

This clone was detected only a few times. The chain joins TRBV18 to TRBJ1-1, with 9 nucleotides matching TRBD1. Unmatched junction bases numbered 4, after V lost 2 bases and J lost 6 bases. CDR3 length equals 14 residues. Looked up from germline, CDR1 is KGHSH and CDR2 is LQKENI. In DNA form, the CDR3 reads TGTGCCAGCTCACCAAAACAGGGGGCTTCTGAAGCTTTCTTT. Translation gives CASSPKQGASEAFF.